This T cell receptor beta chain was observed in a study of blood T cells in healthy people across ages. Study conclusions and caveats: With age, beta diversity per million T cells declined roughly linearly, significantly by approximately 40.

The CDR3 length is 14 residues. Between the trimmed V and J ends, which lost 7 bases and 6 bases, there was a span of 18 bases. Germline V gene sequence: CDR1 MNHEY, CDR2 SMNVEV (reference sequence). PCR was performed a second time for 7 to 11 cycles using a sample-barcoded 5' primer and a J-beta primer mix. Each TCR beta cDNA got a 12-nucleotide random molecular identifier. TCRdb reprocessed the 5' RACE reads via MiXCR and lists one record per CDR3 protein. The data contain about 1.5 million distinct CDR3 sequences, about 42% of them singletons. A remark on this clonotype: Its antigen is not known.

Total RNA, at least 6 micrograms per sample, was extracted from PBMCs. The chain links TRBV27 to TRBJ1-2; possible D gene TRBD1, 5 bases. The sequence came from a woman under 30 in good health. Sample: blood. The chain's CDR3 is CASTGYPFIDGYTF. The CDR3 bases are TGTGCCAGCACAGGGTACCCCTTTATCGATGGCTACACCTTC.